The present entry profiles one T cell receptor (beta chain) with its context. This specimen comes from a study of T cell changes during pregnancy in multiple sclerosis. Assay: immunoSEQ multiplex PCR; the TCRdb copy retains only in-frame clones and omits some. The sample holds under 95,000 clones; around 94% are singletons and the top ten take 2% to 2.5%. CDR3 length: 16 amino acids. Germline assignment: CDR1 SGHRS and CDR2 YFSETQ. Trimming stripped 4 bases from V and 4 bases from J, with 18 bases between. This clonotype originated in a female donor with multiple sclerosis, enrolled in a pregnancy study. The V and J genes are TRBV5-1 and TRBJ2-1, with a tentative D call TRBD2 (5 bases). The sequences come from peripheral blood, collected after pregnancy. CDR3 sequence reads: CASSPLLGEVYNEQFF. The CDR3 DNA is TGCGCCAGCAGCCCCCTATTGGGAGAGGTTTACAATGAGCAGTTCTTC.